These 27 T cell receptor beta chains originate from one sample sequenced in a study of T cells in Graves' hyperthyroidism and ophthalmopathy. It was RNA transcripts that yielded the amplified TCR beta CDR3 regions. When the TCR CDR3 underwent first-round RT-PCR, the HTBI primer set was used. One entry per CDR3 protein, called by TCRdb with MiXCR from the multiplex PCR reads. The sample has about 690,000 distinct CDR3 sequences, 15% to 20% seen once. Material for sequencing was blood. The receptor set was obtained from a man aged 50 or older with Graves' hyperthyroidism.

This chain links TRBV7-9 with TRBJ2-5, with TRBD1 identical over 7 bases. The J segment lost 5 bases and the V segment lost 4 bases, leaving 4 bases of the junction unmatched. This CDR3 is 13 amino acids long. CDR1 and CDR2 from the germline V gene are SEHNR and FQNEAQ (reference sequence). CDR3 DNA sequence: TGTGCCAGCAGCTCCGGGACAGCGGAGACCCAGTACTTC. It yields the protein CASSSGTAETQYF.

This clonotype was picked up many times. The J gene is TRBJ2-2, the V gene TRBV7-9; D gene unclear. V was trimmed by 7 bases and J by 6 bases, leaving 12 bases between them. The CDR3 contains 13 residues. The germline gives CDR1 SEHNR, CDR2 FQNEAQ (reference sequence). CDR3 region: CASTDGASGELFF. The CDR3 DNA reads as TGTGCCAGCACCGACGGAGCGTCCGGGGAGCTGTTTTTT.

This clonotype turned up a few times. The chain joins TRBV28 to TRBJ2-5; 9 bases are a match to TRBD2. From germline, CDR1 is MDHEN and CDR2 SYDVKM. V lost 1 base and J lost 5; bases outside the gene matches: 11. This CDR3 has 17 amino acids. CDR3: CASSLLESGRLGETQYF. The CDR3 nucleotides are TGTGCCAGCAGTTTATTGGAAAGCGGGAGGTTGGGGGAGACCCAGTACTTC.

The rearrangement links TRBV19 to TRBJ1-4, with a possible D match to TRBD1 (6 bases). V lost 5 bases, J lost 8 bases, and 18 bases lay in between. The germline CDR1 and CDR2 sequences are LNHDA and SQIVND (reference sequence). This CDR3 has 15 amino acids. The CDR3 protein is CASSSYRVSGEKLFF. The CDR3 DNA reads as TGTGCCAGTAGTTCTTACAGGGTCAGTGGCGAAAAACTGTTTTTT.

There are many counts of this clonotype. The V and J genes are TRBV6-6 and TRBJ2-1; D gene unclear. This CDR3 contains 13 residues. The V gene's germline CDR1 is MNHNY and CDR2 SVGAGI (reference sequence). The germline V and J ends were trimmed by 0 bases and 3 bases, with 3 bases remaining between them. The CDR3, as DNA: TGTGCCAGCAGTTACTCGGGCTACAATGAGCAGTTCTTC. Its protein product is CASSYSGYNEQFF.

This rearrangement joins TRBV5-1 to TRBJ1-1; D is unresolved. Germline CDR1 is SGHRS and CDR2 is YFSETQ. V lost 2 bases and J 6 bases, leaving 20 bases between the germline ends. There are 16 residues in the CDR3. The CDR3, as DNA: TGCGCCAGCAGCTTCGGCATCTCTATTGAAGCCGCTGAAGCTTTCTTT. This encodes CASSFGISIEAAEAFF.

This clonotype was counted at least ten times. The V call is TRBV2, the J call TRBJ2-5, with 11 bases matching TRBD2. The CDR3 has 14 residues. The germline CDR1 and CDR2 sequences are SNHLY and FYNNEI. J gave up 4 bases and V 4 bases, and 2 bases lay outside the gene matches. CDR3 coding DNA: TGTGCCAGCAGTGGCGGGACTAGCGGAGAGACCCAGTACTTC. Amino acids: CASSGGTSGETQYF.

This clonotype was seen more than once but under ten times. V gene TRBV10-3 combines with J gene TRBJ2-5, with D tentatively TRBD1 or TRBD2 (6 bases each). Trimming pared 5 bases from V and 13 bases from J, leaving 14 bases between. The CDR3 has 11 amino acids. Germline V lookup: CDR1 ENHRY, CDR2 SYGVKD. CDR3 sequence: CAISRGAYVYF. CDR3 sequence (DNA): TGTGCCATCAGTAGGGGGGCTTACGTGTACTTC.

The rearrangement joins TRBV10-3 to TRBJ1-3; the match to TRBD1 covers 7 bases. Germline loops: CDR1 ENHRY, CDR2 SYGVKD. This CDR3 comprises 13 residues. For the CDR3, the DNA is TGTGCGATACAGGGGCGTTCTGGAAACACCATATATTTT. This gives the protein CAIQGRSGNTIYF.

The chain links TRBV6-1 to TRBJ1-2; 7 bases agree with TRBD1. CDR1 is MNHNS and CDR2 is SASEGT in the germline V gene. The CDR3 consists of 16 residues. V trimming: 7 bases; J trimming: 6 bases; junction bases outside the gene matches: 17. The CDR3 is CASTRQGSSGLDGYTF. CDR3 sequence (DNA): TGTGCCAGCACACGACAGGGATCTAGTGGGCTAGATGGCTACACCTTC.

The table lists this clonotype with a few counts. The rearrangement links TRBV9 to TRBJ2-2, with D possibly matching TRBD2 (5 bases). The CDR3 is made up of 16 amino acids. The germline V gene encodes CDR1 SGDLS and CDR2 YYNGEE. Trimming took 4 bases from V and 4 from J, leaving 17 bases between them. The CDR3 sequence is CASSSEAVQSTGELFF. The CDR3 DNA sequence: TGTGCCAGCAGCTCGGAAGCGGTCCAGTCCACCGGGGAGCTGTTTTTT.

This clonotype was picked up a small number of times. V usage is TRBV19 and J usage is TRBJ2-1; D is unclear. With 7 bases removed from V and 2 bases from J, the gap between germline ends came to 9 bases. The CDR3 totals 13 residues. From germline, CDR1 is LNHDA and CDR2 SQIVND (reference sequence). The CDR3 spells CASKAVAYNEQFF. In DNA, the CDR3 is TGTGCCAGTAAGGCGGTTGCCTACAATGAGCAGTTCTTC. Combining the CDR3 with reference TRBV19 and TRBJ2-1 gives the whole variable domain DGGITQSPKYLFRKEGQNVTLSCEQNLNHDAMYWYRQDPGQGLRLIYYSQIVNDFQKGDIAEGYSVSREKKESFPLTVTSAQKNPTAFYLCASKAVAYNEQFFGPGTRLTVL.

There are many counts of this clonotype. This sequence joins TRBV2 and TRBJ2-1; TRBD1 matches at 10 bases. The ends lost 3 bases at V and 7 bases at J; junction bases unmatched: 6. This CDR3 has 15 residues. The germline V gene encodes CDR1 SNHLY and CDR2 FYNNEI. The CDR3 coding sequence is TGTGCCAGCAGTGATCTGACAGGGGGCGGGAATGAGCAGTTCTTC. It specifies CASSDLTGGGNEQFF.

This clonotype was counted ten times or more. The chain employs TRBV6-1 and TRBJ1-3; D is undetermined. Between the trimmed V and J ends, which lost 2 bases and 3 bases, there was a span of 11 bases. Germline V gene data show CDR1 as MNHNS and CDR2 as SASEGT. CDR3 length: 15 amino acids. The CDR3 loop is CASSEQPANGNTIYF. In nucleotides, the CDR3 is TGTGCCAGCAGTGAACAACCTGCAAATGGAAACACCATATATTTT.

Note on this clonotype: Just one base apart from a much larger clone, this may be a read error. The rearrangement links TRBV12-3 or TRBV12-4 to TRBJ2-1; D is undetermined. The CDR3 runs to 14 residues. In DNA, the CDR3 is TGTGTCAGCAAAAGGGTCAGACTGGACGATGAGCAGTTCTTC. Translated: CVSKRVRLDDEQFF.

Many counts were recorded for this clonotype. The chain uses TRBV5-6 and TRBJ2-7; a possible D gene is TRBD2 (5 bases). Germline V CDR1 and CDR2: SGHDT, YYEEEE. The CDR3 has 14 amino acids. Trimming took off 5 bases at V and 2 bases at J, with 14 bases between the two ends. CDR3 sequence: CASSLFEGTYEQYF. CDR3 bases: TGTGCCAGCAGTCTGTTCGAGGGAACCTACGAGCAGTACTTC. The full variable domain, with the rest looked up from reference TRBV5-6 and TRBJ2-7, is DAGVTQSPTHLIKTRGQQVTLRCSPKSGHDTVSWYQQALGQGPQFIFQYYEEEERQRGNFPDRFSGHQFPNYSSELNVNALLLGDSALYLCASSLFEGTYEQYFGPGTRLTVT.

The sample holds many counts of this clonotype. This chain links TRBV28 with TRBJ1-6; 7 positions match TRBD1. The CDR3 loop spans 15 amino acids. The V gene end was trimmed by 5 bases and the J gene end by 6 bases; junction bases not matched to a gene: 7. Germline values: CDR1 MDHEN, CDR2 SYDVKM. The CDR3 nucleotides are TGTGCCAGCAGTCCCCAAAGGGGGCGTAATTCACCCCTCCACTTT. Encoded protein: CASSPQRGRNSPLHF.

This clonotype was seen ten or more times. The chain uses TRBV27 and TRBJ1-2, with 7 bases aligning to TRBD1. The ends lost 5 bases at V and 1 base at J; junction bases unmatched: 7. The germline V gene encodes CDR1 MNHEY and CDR2 SMNVEV (reference sequence). The CDR3 consists of 15 residues. CDR3 region: CASSPDRAGNYGYTF. DNA of the CDR3: TGTGCCAGCAGTCCCGACAGGGCCGGTAACTATGGCTACACCTTC.

DNA for the CDR3: TGCGCCAGCAGCCACCCTAGCGGGAGGGCCCCCGGGGAGCTGTTTTTT. This gives the protein CASSHPSGRAPGELFF. This sequence joins TRBV4-1 and TRBJ2-2; 12 bases are shared with TRBD2. V dropped 3 bases and J dropped 6; count of bases not matched to a gene: 5. Germline CDR1 MGHRA, CDR2 YSYEKL. This CDR3 is 16 amino acids long.

This sequence joins TRBV6-1 and TRBJ2-1, with D possibly being TRBD2 (5 bases). Germline V gene sequence: CDR1 MNHNS, CDR2 SASEGT. The CDR3 length is 13 residues. Trimming removed 5 bases from V and 3 bases from J, with 8 bases in between. CDR3 nucleotides: TGTGCCAGCAGTACGGGGTACTACAATGAGCAGTTCTTC. Translation: CASSTGYYNEQFF.

This clonotype was detected only once. The V and J genes are TRBV5-1 and TRBJ2-1; D gene unclear. V shed 4 bases and J shed 7 bases, with 15 bases lying between them. The CDR3 loop spans 14 amino acids. Germline V gene lookup returns CDR1 SGHRS and CDR2 YFSETQ. The CDR3 loop is CASSPAQMRNEQFF. CDR3 DNA: TGCGCCAGCAGCCCGGCCCAAATGAGAAATGAGCAGTTCTTC.

This clonotype was seen ten or more times. The genes are TRBV10-3 and TRBJ2-2, with D maybe TRBD1 (5 bases). The CDR3 loop spans 14 amino acids. The germline gives CDR1 ENHRY, CDR2 SYGVKD. V dropped 6 bases and J dropped 1 base, with 9 bases sitting between them. CDR3 DNA: TGTGCCATCAGCGCCGACAGGAACACCGGGGAGCTGTTTTTT. Protein: CAISADRNTGELFF.

There are many counts of this clonotype. The chain joins TRBV27 to TRBJ1-6, with a possible D match to TRBD1 (5 bases). Trimming shortened V by 3 bases and J by 8 bases, and 14 bases separated the two germline ends. The CDR3 contains 15 residues. CDR1 is MNHEY, CDR2 SMNVEV, per germline (reference sequence). The CDR3 is CASSFGGSTYSPLHF. CDR3 coding DNA: TGTGCCAGCAGTTTCGGGGGGTCGACTTATTCACCCCTCCACTTT.

The chain joins TRBV5-4 to TRBJ2-1; D may be TRBD2 (6 bases). V was clipped by 4 bases and J by 7 bases, with 21 bases between them. From germline, CDR1 is SGHNT and CDR2 YYREEE (reference sequence). The CDR3 loop spans 16 amino acids. Here the CDR3 reads CASSLGMDGLLNEQFF. CDR3 DNA: TGTGCCAGCAGCCTAGGGATGGACGGACTACTAAATGAGCAGTTCTTC.

Comments on this clonotype: This sequence may be a read error, since a much larger clone differs from it by one base. This chain links TRBV6-1 with TRBJ1-1; the D gene is possibly TRBD1 (6 bases). This CDR3 region has 14 residues. Germline CDR1 reads MNHNS; CDR2 reads SASEGT. Trimming cost V 7 bases and J 3 bases, with 15 bases left between them. The CDR3: CASIGGVQDTEAFF. The CDR3 DNA reads TGTGCCAGCATAGGGGGGGTTCAGGACACTGAAGCTTTCTTT.

Comment on this clonotype: Mismatch with germline at one junction end may stem from a read error. The chain links TRBV3-1 to TRBJ2-1; 14 bases line up with TRBD2. The V gene's germline CDR1 is LGHDT and CDR2 YNNKEL (reference sequence). The CDR3 loop spans 18 amino acids. The CDR3 DNA reads as TGTGTCAGCAGCCAAAACCCCGGAGGACTAGCGGGAGGAAATAAGCAGTTCTTC. Its translation: CVSSQNPGGLAGGNKQFF.

A few counts support this clonotype. The J gene is TRBJ2-3, the V gene TRBV9; D is perhaps TRBD1 or TRBD2 (6 bases each). The CDR3 has 17 residues. Germline CDR1 is SGDLS and CDR2 is YYNGEE. Trimming left V 2 bases short and J 4 bases short, with 20 bases between. The CDR3 coding sequence is TGTGCCAGCAGCGTTTCCCCCCACGGGAGACAGGCAGATACGCAGTATTTT. Translating gives CASSVSPHGRQADTQYF.